Each of the 29 T cell receptor beta chains below was sequenced from the same sample in a study of blood T cells in healthy people across ages. It was with a sample-barcoded 5' primer and a J-beta primer mix that a second PCR of about 6 to 12 cycles was run. In TCRdb, the 5' RACE reads were re-called with MiXCR into one record per CDR3 protein. The sample has just under 750,000 distinct CDR3 sequences, about 20% seen once; the top ten hold about 20%. Material: blood. The receptors come from a man aged 65 to 79 in good health.

This clonotype was counted only a few times. The rearrangement uses TRBV5-1 and TRBJ2-1; 7 nucleotides line up with TRBD1. V lost 4 bases to trimming and J lost 2 bases; unmatched junction nucleotides: 6. CDR1 and CDR2 (germline): SGHRS, YFSETQ. There are 15 residues in the CDR3. The CDR3 DNA sequence: TGCGCCAGCAGCATTCCGGGACAGACCTACAATGAGCAGTTCTTC. This codes for CASSIPGQTYNEQFF.

In regard to this clonotype: A read error may produce the germline difference seen at one junction end. The chain is built from TRBV28 and TRBJ2-5; 9 bases align to TRBD2. This CDR3 has 15 residues. Germline V gives CDR1 MDHEN, CDR2 SYDVKM. The CDR3 DNA is TGTGCCAGCAGTTCATCAGCGGGGGGAGGGGAGACCAAGTACTTC. It translates to CASSSSAGGGETKYF.

The table lists this clonotype with a count of one. The rearrangement joins TRBV6-5 to TRBJ2-5, with D tentatively TRBD2 (5 bases). The J call is in doubt because the DNA end fits TRBJ2-7 better. CDR3 length equals 13 residues. Germline V gene data show CDR1 as MNHEY and CDR2 as SVGAGI. Here the CDR3 DNA reads TGTGCCAGCACCCGGGGAGCAGGCTCCGAGCAGTACTTC. Its translation: CASTRGAGSEQYF.

This clonotype appeared a few times. This sequence joins TRBV12-3 or TRBV12-4 and TRBJ2-5; 8 bases are a match to TRBD2. Trimming took 3 bases from V and 5 from J; bases not matched to a gene: 8. CDR3 length: 15 residues. Here the CDR3 reads CASSFREGYRETQYF. CDR3 DNA: TGTGCCAGCAGTTTTCGGGAGGGCTATCGGGAGACCCAGTACTTC.

This chain connects TRBV5-1 to TRBJ2-3; TRBD2 matches at 7 bases. Per the germline V gene, CDR1 is SGHRS and CDR2 is YFSETQ. The V segment lost 5 bases and the J segment 2 bases; nucleotides outside the gene matches: 8. The CDR3 runs 15 residues. CDR3 sequence (DNA): TGCGCCAGCAGTTACCAGCGGGGCCTCACAGATACGCAGTATTTT. Translated: CASSYQRGLTDTQYF.

This clonotype was counted many times. The CDR3: CASSSGRLISYEQYF. The CDR3 DNA reads TGCGCCAGCAGTTCGGGACGCCTAATATCCTACGAGCAGTACTTC. The chain has TRBV5-1 and TRBJ2-7; D possibly matches TRBD1 or TRBD2 (5 bases each). Trimming pared 5 bases from V and 1 base from J, leaving 16 bases between. CDR3 length: 15 amino acids. CDR1 and CDR2 (germline): SGHRS, YFSETQ.

With respect to this clonotype: A junction end diverges from the germline sequence, so it may reflect a read error. This sequence joins TRBV7-2 and TRBJ1-4; D might be TRBD1 (5 bases). There are 15 residues in the CDR3. The germline CDR1 and CDR2 sequences are SGHTA and FQGNSA. The CDR3 region is CTSNRVGGSNEKLLF. The DNA of the CDR3 is TGTACCAGCAACCGGGTCGGGGGGTCTAATGAAAAACTGCTTTTT.

This clonotype has just a few counts. The V and J genes are TRBV7-8 and TRBJ2-1; TRBD2 might be the D (6 bases). CDR3 length: 16 residues. The germline gives CDR1 SGHVS, CDR2 FQNEAQ. Trimming left V 6 bases short and J 0 bases short, with 15 bases between. The CDR3 DNA reads as TGTGCCAGCAGACTGCCCCCGGAGGGCTCCTACAATGAGCAGTTCTTC. Translated, it gives CASRLPPEGSYNEQFF.

V and J are TRBV6-5 and TRBJ2-5; the D is unclear. The J call is in doubt because the DNA end fits TRBJ2-7 better. The CDR3 contains 11 residues. CDR1 is MNHEY, CDR2 SVGAGI, per germline. CDR3 in DNA: TGTGCCAGCAGAATTAACTACGAGCAGTACTTC. This translates into CASRINYEQYF.

For the CDR3, the DNA is TGTGCCAGCAGCCAAGGGACTAGCCGGCAGTATTTT. It encodes CASSQGTSRQYF. The chain recombines TRBV3-1 with TRBJ2-3, with 8 positions matching TRBD2. The CDR3 extends over 12 amino acids. Germline-derived CDR1 and CDR2 are LGHDT and YNNKEL (reference sequence). V trimming: 1 base; J trimming: 11 bases; junction bases outside the gene matches: 2.

The CDR3 DNA is TGCAGCGTTCAGGGCGGGGGGTCCTACAATGAGCAGTTCTTC. It is translated as CSVQGGGSYNEQFF. The J gene is TRBJ2-1, the V gene TRBV29-1; 8 bases map to TRBD2. Looked up from germline, CDR1 is SQVTM and CDR2 is ANQGSEA. This CDR3 region has 14 residues. Germline trimming cut 5 bases from V and 1 base from J; bases unmatched to any gene: 4.

This clonotype was found a few times. The rearrangement joins TRBV20-1 to TRBJ1-5; 8 nucleotides align to TRBD1. The CDR3 runs to 16 residues. The J segment lost 2 bases and the V segment lost 0 bases, leaving 6 bases of the junction unmatched. CDR1 and CDR2 (germline): DFQATT, SNEGSKA (reference sequence). The CDR3, as DNA: TGCAGTGCTAGAGAGGCAGGGGGCTTGGGCAATCAGCCCCAGCATTTT. Translation: CSAREAGGLGNQPQHF.

In its sample, this clonotype was seen a few times. V and J are TRBV28 and TRBJ1-1; 8 bases are shared with TRBD1. The CDR3 runs to 16 residues. Germline CDR1 reads MDHEN; CDR2 reads SYDVKM. V dropped 2 bases and J dropped 4; count of bases not matched to a gene: 9. CDR3 residues: CASSLDRGYGGTEAFF. The DNA for the CDR3 is TGTGCCAGCAGTTTAGACAGGGGTTATGGGGGCACTGAAGCTTTCTTT. The whole variable domain, remainder taken from reference TRBV28 and TRBJ1-1, is DVKVTQSSRYLVKRTGEKVFLECVQDMDHENMFWYRQDPGLGLRLIYFSYDVKMKEKGDIPEGYSVSREKKERFSLILESASTNQTSMYLCASSLDRGYGGTEAFFGQGTRLTVV.

J is TRBJ2-1 and V is TRBV5-1; 8 nucleotides line up with TRBD1. CDR3 length equals 14 residues. CDR1 and CDR2 (germline): SGHRS, YFSETQ. J gave up 7 bases and V 7 bases, and 10 bases lay outside the gene matches. The CDR3: CASFRDRFSNEQFF. The CDR3 DNA is TGCGCCAGCTTCCGGGACAGGTTTTCGAATGAGCAGTTCTTC.

This clonotype was seen more than once but under ten times. CDR3 protein: CASSLGEVGAQYF. CDR3 coding DNA: TGTGCCAGCAGTTTAGGTGAAGTCGGTGCGCAGTATTTT. The chain links TRBV6-1 to TRBJ2-3, with unresolved D. The V end lost 5 bases, the J end lost 10 bases, and 16 bases lay between the germline ends. Germline values: CDR1 MNHNS, CDR2 SASEGT. The CDR3 length is 13 residues.

The V and J genes are TRBV29-1 and TRBJ1-1; D gene unclear. Looked up from germline, CDR1 is SQVTM and CDR2 is ANQGSEA. Trimming stripped 2 bases from V and 0 bases from J, with 4 bases between. CDR3 length: 12 amino acids. The DNA for the CDR3 is TGCAGCGTTGAAAGGGTGAACACTGAAGCTTTCTTT. This translates into CSVERVNTEAFF.

The rearrangement uses TRBV10-3 and TRBJ1-2; D uncertain. V gave up 5 bases and J gave up 4 bases, with 14 bases separating them. This CDR3 is built from 14 residues. Germline V lookup: CDR1 ENHRY, CDR2 SYGVKD. This chain's CDR3 is CAISPIGVGYGYTF. In DNA form, the CDR3 reads TGTGCCATCAGTCCGATCGGGGTGGGCTATGGCTACACCTTC.

The sample holds many counts of this clonotype. The V gene is TRBV5-1, the J gene TRBJ1-4; 7 nucleotides line up with TRBD1. CDR1 and CDR2 from the germline V gene are SGHRS and YFSETQ. V was clipped by 5 bases and J by 7 bases; unmatched bases: 5. The length of the CDR3 is 13 residues. CDR3 DNA sequence: TGCGCCAGCAGTAGGGGGCTGGGTGAAAAACTGTTTTTT. Protein sequence: CASSRGLGEKLFF. Drawing the rest from reference TRBV5-1 and TRBJ1-4, the complete variable domain is KAGVTQTPRYLIKTRGQQVTLSCSPISGHRSVSWYQQTPGQGLQFLFEYFSETQRNKGNFPGRFSGRQFSNSRSEMNVSTLELGDSALYLCASSRGLGEKLFFGSGTQLSVL.

This clonotype was observed a handful of times. The V and J genes are TRBV6-1 and TRBJ2-3; 8 nucleotides match TRBD2. This CDR3 contains 16 residues. Trimming cost V 4 bases and J 1 base; bases outside gene matches: 7. The V gene's germline CDR1 is MNHNS and CDR2 SASEGT. CDR3 sequence reads: CASSGAGGGGTDTQYF. CDR3 DNA: TGTGCCAGCAGTGGCGCCGGGGGGGGCGGCACAGATACGCAGTATTTT.

This chain connects TRBV14 to TRBJ2-5; a possible D gene is TRBD1 (5 bases). Trimming pared 0 bases from V and 7 bases from J, leaving 15 bases between. The CDR3 has 15 amino acids. Germline CDR1 is SGHDN and CDR2 is FVKESK. The CDR3 sequence: CASSQDPGFTGTQYF. The CDR3 DNA reads TGTGCCAGCAGCCAAGACCCAGGGTTCACTGGGACCCAGTACTTC.

This chain connects TRBV7-8 to TRBJ2-3; D gene uncertain. The CDR3 sequence is 13 residues long. Germline CDR1 SGHVS, CDR2 FQNEAQ. Trimming took off 7 bases at V and 2 bases at J, with 10 bases between the two ends. The CDR3 loop reads CASTVQVTDTQYF. In DNA, the CDR3 is TGTGCCAGCACGGTCCAGGTCACAGATACGCAGTATTTT.

This chain joins TRBV7-9 and TRBJ2-1, with no clear D. The CDR3 has 13 amino acids. Germline-derived CDR1 and CDR2 are SEHNR and FQNEAQ (reference sequence). The ends were cut back, 3 bases at V and 8 bases at J, with 11 bases in the middle. The CDR3 DNA reads as TGTGCCAGCAGCTTGGGCTCTTCCCATGAGCAGTTCTTC. This encodes CASSLGSSHEQFF.

The V call is TRBV5-6, the J call TRBJ2-1; 11 bases align to TRBD2. The CDR3 contains 19 residues. The V gene's germline CDR1 is SGHDT and CDR2 YYEEEE. The V segment lost 0 bases and the J segment 0 bases; nucleotides outside the gene matches: 8. The CDR3 region has the DNA TGTGCCAGCAGCTTGGGGCGCCTAGCGGGAGGAGTCTCCTACAATGAGCAGTTCTTC. This translates into CASSLGRLAGGVSYNEQFF.

This clonotype was counted a few times. The rearrangement joins TRBV20-1 to TRBJ2-7; TRBD2 agrees at 10 bases. The V segment lost 0 bases and the J segment 5 bases; nucleotides outside the gene matches: 7. The germline CDR1 and CDR2 sequences are DFQATT and SNEGSKA (reference sequence). CDR3 length: 15 amino acids. CDR3 DNA: TGCAGTGCTAGAGATGGGTCCGGGACTAGCGACGAGCAGTACTTC. Its protein product is CSARDGSGTSDEQYF.

This clonotype was observed a few times. This chain joins TRBV7-9 and TRBJ2-5, with D perhaps matching TRBD1 or TRBD2 (7 bases each). CDR1 is SEHNR, CDR2 FQNEAQ, per germline (reference sequence). This CDR3 region has 16 residues. V gave up 2 bases and J gave up 2 bases, with 15 bases separating them. Here the CDR3 DNA reads TGTGCCAGCAGCTTAATCAGCGGGACAGAACAAGAGACCCAGTACTTC. Its translation: CASSLISGTEQETQYF.

The table lists this clonotype with a few counts. The chain uses TRBV2 and TRBJ2-1, with a weak D call TRBD2 (6 bases). The CDR3 spans 14 residues. CDR1 SNHLY and CDR2 FYNNEI come from the germline V gene. V was trimmed by 7 bases and J by 2 bases, leaving 12 bases between them. CDR3 DNA sequence: TGTGCCAGCAAGCCCAGCGGGCCCTACAATGAGCAGTTCTTC. Translated, it gives CASKPSGPYNEQFF.

The chain joins TRBV6-5 to TRBJ2-7, with 8 positions matching TRBD2. The CDR3 contains 15 residues. Germline lookup yields CDR1 MNHEY and CDR2 SVGAGI. J was trimmed by 3 bases and V by 0 bases; bases with no gene match: 4. The CDR3 DNA reads TGTGCCAGCAGTTACTCCGGGGGGGGCCTCTACGAGCAGTACTTC. Translating gives CASSYSGGGLYEQYF.

This rearrangement joins TRBV10-3 to TRBJ2-1; 11 bases agree with TRBD2. Germline CDR1 ENHRY, CDR2 SYGVKD. This CDR3 is 14 amino acids long. The ends lost 8 bases at V and 10 bases at J; junction bases unmatched: 10. CDR3 amino acids: CAIGEASGGYEQFF. Here the CDR3 DNA reads TGTGCCATCGGGGAGGCTAGCGGGGGGTACGAGCAGTTCTTC.

This chain uses TRBV12-3 or TRBV12-4 with TRBJ1-2; no reliable D call. V lost 2 bases and J lost 2, with 12 bases in between. The CDR3 sequence is 15 residues long. The CDR3 sequence: CASSLYLDNNYGYTF. CDR3 coding DNA: TGTGCCAGCAGTTTATACCTCGACAACAACTATGGCTACACCTTC.